This is a list of T cell receptor beta chains from one sample in a study of CD8 T cells in Susac syndrome. In TCRdb, the immunoSEQ multiplex PCR reads were re-called with MiXCR into one record per CDR3 protein. The data show some 170,000 distinct CDR3 sequences, roughly 94% seen once. Sequenced: CD4+ T cells from PBMCs. Receptor source: a human donor with Susac syndrome. Each CDR3 is given without its conserved first and last residue. Each record gives: V gene, CDR3 length, J gene, CDR3 protein.

>TRBV20-1|13|TRBJ2-7
SARDQSGLVYEQY
>TRBV9|14|TRBJ1-3
ASSPADRGAGNTIY
>TRBV28|13|TRBJ2-5
ASRSGGGGSRPQY
>TRBV28|14|TRBJ2-5
ASSTTAGQGEETQY
>TRBV6-5|13|TRBJ2-1
ASSRPGQGYDEQF
>TRBV19|11|TRBJ1-1
ASTRFNDAEAF
>TRBV12-3/TRBV12-4|11|TRBJ1-5
ASSWTGSGPQH
>TRBV2|12|TRBJ2-2
ASSVNGDTGELF
>TRBV29-1|11|TRBJ1-6
TASAGGNSPLH
>TRBV12-3/TRBV12-4|8|TRBJ1-1
APTGDEAF
>TRBV12-3/TRBV12-4|11|TRBJ2-5
ASTRGGEETQY
>TRBV7-2|10|TRBJ2-7
ASSPAGYEQY
>TRBV7-2|13|TRBJ2-7
ASSLVGTGAREQY
>TRBV6-2/TRBV6-3|10|TRBJ2-1
ASGKDYNEQF
>TRBV20-1|13|TRBJ1-1
SASLRGYRRTEAF
>TRBV6-1|17|TRBJ1-6
ASRDGGSGYLIHNSPLH
>TRBV30|15|TRBJ2-3
AWSQIRQGAFGDTQY
>TRBV5-1|13|TRBJ1-1
ASSFTGSAGTEAF
>TRBV28|12|TRBJ2-7
ASSLTGVTYEQY
>TRBV12-3/TRBV12-4|13|TRBJ2-7
ASSMVGGLTYEQY
>TRBV9|11|TRBJ1-2
ANSVGTDYGYT
>TRBV29-1|11|TRBJ1-2
STPGTANYGYT
>TRBV18|13|TRBJ2-1
ASSPGQDYVNEQF
>TRBV3-1|12|TRBJ1-2
ASSQDTGVHGYT
>TRBV28|11|TRBJ2-5
ASTMGGRETQY
>TRBV20-1|13|TRBJ2-7
SATSQHNPTYEQY
>TRBV30|11|TRBJ2-7
AWSGRSLGEQY
>TRBV20-1|13|TRBJ1-5
SASWTSYSNQPQH
>TRBV11-2|12|TRBJ2-3
ASSALTSTDTQY
>TRBV7-9|14|TRBJ1-5
ASSPGTGVSNQPQH
>TRBV25-1|8|TRBJ2-3
AASDDTQY
>TRBV18|13|TRBJ2-7
ASSPRQGGYYEQY
>TRBV20-1|12|TRBJ1-2
SAKGTGQDYGYT
>TRBV5-1|11|TRBJ2-5
ASSLARRETQY
>TRBV2|13|TRBJ2-7
ASSPLSGSLYEQY
>TRBV5-6|13|TRBJ1-2
ASSFGEGTSYGYT
>TRBV28|13|TRBJ2-7
ASSPRGLSSYEQY
>TRBV7-2|12|TRBJ1-1
ASTLDTPAYEAF
>TRBV5-1|14|TRBJ1-3
ASSGDSRSSGNTIY
>TRBV28|12|TRBJ1-5
ASPGRLSRQPQH
>TRBV19|10|TRBJ2-7
ASSPGAGEQY
>TRBV20-1|11|TRBJ2-2
SALQGNTGELF
>TRBV6-1|8|TRBJ2-5
ASSEEGLW